Listed below are T cell receptor beta chains from one sample, sequenced in a study of T cell clones after liver transplantation. Clones were read by immunoSEQ multiplex PCR, and TCRdb kept only the in-frame ones, dropping some. This sample has 45,000 to 60,000 clones, with 86% found just once. Sequences were derived from CD8+ T cells from blood, sampled 12 months after liver transplant. All receptors derive from a human patient who received a liver transplant. Some T cells may be graft donor cells. The CDR3 runs from the conserved cysteine through the conserved F or W. The D gene is left open where the match is weak. Some rows mark clone size as missing; the rest say once, few, many or name a class of expanded clone.

j_call: TRBJ2-7; clone_size: .; d_call: TRBD2; v_call: TRBV9; cdr3_aa: CASSVRDYSYEQYF; cdr3_nt: TGTGCCAGCAGCGTCCGGGACTACTCCTACGAGCAGTACTTC
j_call: TRBJ2-7; clone_size: many; d_call: .; v_call: TRBV28; cdr3_aa: CASTETGEQYF; cdr3_nt: TGTGCCAGCACCGAGACGGGGGAGCAGTACTTC
j_call: TRBJ1-5; clone_size: .; d_call: .; v_call: TRBV9; cdr3_aa: CASSVNDHSNQPQHF; cdr3_nt: TGTGCCAGCAGCGTAAACGATCATAGCAATCAGCCCCAGCATTTT
j_call: TRBJ2-7; clone_size: .; d_call: .; v_call: TRBV29-1; cdr3_aa: CSVVQAYEQYF; cdr3_nt: TGCAGCGTTGTACAAGCCTACGAGCAGTACTTC
j_call: TRBJ2-7; clone_size: .; d_call: .; v_call: TRBV9; cdr3_aa: CASSVGHLTYEQYF; cdr3_nt: TGTGCCAGCAGCGTCGGACACCTAACCTACGAGCAGTACTTC
j_call: TRBJ2-7; clone_size: .; d_call: TRBD2; v_call: TRBV19; cdr3_aa: CASSIAGGTPNEQYF; cdr3_nt: TGTGCCAGTAGTATAGCGGGAGGCACCCCCAACGAGCAGTACTTC
j_call: TRBJ2-3; clone_size: .; d_call: .; v_call: TRBV19; cdr3_aa: CASTRTAVPGDTQYF; cdr3_nt: TGTGCCAGTACCCGGACTGCGGTTCCTGGGGATACGCAGTATTTT
j_call: TRBJ1-2; clone_size: .; d_call: .; v_call: TRBV9; cdr3_aa: CASSVATANYGYTF; cdr3_nt: TGTGCCAGCAGCGTAGCTACAGCTAACTATGGCTACACCTTC
j_call: TRBJ1-3; clone_size: .; d_call: .; v_call: TRBV27; cdr3_aa: CASRTGTGNTIYF; cdr3_nt: TGTGCCAGCAGAACAGGGACTGGAAACACCATATATTTT
j_call: TRBJ2-1; clone_size: .; d_call: TRBD2; v_call: TRBV29-1; cdr3_aa: CSVEGLADSYNEQFF; cdr3_nt: TGCAGCGTGGAGGGGCTAGCGGACTCCTACAATGAGCAGTTCTTC
j_call: TRBJ2-7; clone_size: .; d_call: .; v_call: TRBV7-2; cdr3_aa: CASSLGPGRIVDEQYF; cdr3_nt: TGTGCCAGCAGCTTAGGTCCAGGGAGAATTGTGGACGAGCAGTACTTC
j_call: TRBJ2-1; clone_size: .; d_call: .; v_call: TRBV19; cdr3_aa: CASSITGSYNEQFF; cdr3_nt: TGTGCCAGTAGTATAACCGGATCCTACAATGAGCAGTTCTTC
j_call: TRBJ1-2; clone_size: .; d_call: .; v_call: TRBV5-4; cdr3_aa: CASSLDSYGYTF; cdr3_nt: TGTGCCAGCAGCTTAGACTCCTATGGCTACACCTTC
j_call: TRBJ2-5; clone_size: .; d_call: .; v_call: TRBV27; cdr3_aa: CASSPWGARGTQYF; cdr3_nt: TGTGCCAGCAGCCCCTGGGGGGCTCGCGGGACCCAGTACTTC
j_call: TRBJ1-2; clone_size: .; d_call: .; v_call: TRBV28; cdr3_aa: CASSFPPRTVGSMDGYTF; cdr3_nt: TGTGCCAGCAGTTTCCCCCCGCGGACAGTAGGGTCCATGGATGGCTACACCTTC
j_call: TRBJ2-6; clone_size: .; d_call: TRBD1; v_call: TRBV13; cdr3_aa: CASSLGGAGGASGANVLTF; cdr3_nt: TGTGCCAGCAGCTTAGGCGGGGCAGGGGGCGCCTCTGGGGCCAACGTCCTGACTTTC
j_call: TRBJ2-7; clone_size: .; d_call: .; v_call: TRBV4-1; cdr3_aa: CASSQVIGAGGTYEQYF; cdr3_nt: TGCGCCAGCAGCCAAGTGATTGGGGCCGGCGGGACCTACGAGCAGTACTTC
j_call: TRBJ1-3; clone_size: .; d_call: .; v_call: TRBV15; cdr3_aa: CATSRDRGAPFSGNTIYF; cdr3_nt: TGTGCCACCAGCAGAGATAGGGGGGCGCCATTCTCTGGAAACACCATATATTTT
j_call: TRBJ1-3; clone_size: .; d_call: TRBD1; v_call: TRBV19; cdr3_aa: CASSADRGLRGNTIYF; cdr3_nt: TGTGCCAGTAGTGCTGACAGGGGGCTCCGCGGAAACACCATATATTTT
j_call: TRBJ2-1; clone_size: .; d_call: .; v_call: TRBV6-6; cdr3_aa: CASSYPSRGTADEQFF; cdr3_nt: TGTGCCAGCAGTTACCCCTCCCGCGGGACGGCGGATGAGCAGTTCTTC
j_call: TRBJ1-1; clone_size: .; d_call: .; v_call: TRBV15; cdr3_aa: CATSFGEGHTEAFF; cdr3_nt: TGTGCCACCAGCTTCGGAGAGGGCCACACTGAAGCTTTCTTT
j_call: TRBJ2-7; clone_size: .; d_call: .; v_call: TRBV6-6; cdr3_aa: CASTPRGGTYEQYF; cdr3_nt: TGTGCCAGCACCCCCCGGGGAGGCACCTACGAGCAGTACTTC
j_call: TRBJ1-1; clone_size: few; d_call: .; v_call: TRBV5-8; cdr3_aa: CASSLERAQHTEAFF; cdr3_nt: TGTGCCAGCAGCTTGGAGAGAGCACAGCACACTGAAGCTTTCTTT
j_call: TRBJ2-7; clone_size: .; d_call: .; v_call: TRBV29-1; cdr3_aa: CSVEGSGHDPYEQYF; cdr3_nt: TGCAGCGTTGAAGGGTCAGGGCACGATCCCTACGAGCAGTACTTC
j_call: TRBJ2-7; clone_size: .; d_call: TRBD2; v_call: TRBV27; cdr3_aa: CASSLAAGGTYEQYF; cdr3_nt: TGTGCCAGCAGTTTAGCCGCGGGAGGTACCTACGAGCAGTACTTC
j_call: TRBJ1-3; clone_size: .; d_call: .; v_call: TRBV4-1; cdr3_aa: CASSQRDLSGNTIYF; cdr3_nt: TGCGCCAGCAGCCAGAGGGACCTCTCTGGAAACACCATATATTTT
j_call: TRBJ1-2; clone_size: .; d_call: TRBD1; v_call: TRBV28; cdr3_aa: CASSALQGEIYGYTF; cdr3_nt: TGTGCCAGCAGTGCGCTACAGGGGGAAATCTATGGCTACACCTTC
j_call: TRBJ2-1; clone_size: .; d_call: TRBD2; v_call: TRBV7-2; cdr3_aa: CASSLVGRTSGAYNEQFF; cdr3_nt: TGTGCCAGCAGCTTAGTGGGCCGGACTAGCGGAGCCTACAATGAGCAGTTCTTC
j_call: TRBJ2-1; clone_size: .; d_call: TRBD1; v_call: TRBV2; cdr3_aa: CASSEGTGDNEQFF; cdr3_nt: TGTGCCAGCAGTGAGGGGACAGGTGACAATGAGCAGTTCTTC
j_call: TRBJ2-1; clone_size: once; d_call: .; v_call: TRBV19; cdr3_aa: CASSWGSSSYNEQFF; cdr3_nt: TGTGCCAGTAGTTGGGGGTCTAGCTCCTACAATGAGCAGTTCTTC
j_call: TRBJ2-7; clone_size: .; d_call: TRBD2; v_call: TRBV10-3; cdr3_aa: CAISGGGEQYF; cdr3_nt: TGTGCCATCAGTGGCGGGGGCGAGCAGTACTTC
j_call: TRBJ1-2; clone_size: .; d_call: .; v_call: TRBV2; cdr3_aa: CASSDSWNGYTF; cdr3_nt: TGTGCCAGCAGTGACAGTTGGAATGGCTACACCTTC
j_call: TRBJ1-2; clone_size: .; d_call: TRBD1; v_call: TRBV29-1; cdr3_aa: CSFRTGGYGYTF; cdr3_nt: TGCAGCTTCCGGACAGGGGGGTATGGCTACACCTTC
j_call: TRBJ2-1; clone_size: .; d_call: TRBD2; v_call: TRBV4-1; cdr3_aa: CASSQDPLAGAYNEQFF; cdr3_nt: TGCGCCAGCAGCCAAGACCCTTTAGCGGGAGCCTACAATGAGCAGTTCTTC
j_call: TRBJ1-4; clone_size: .; d_call: TRBD1; v_call: TRBV5-1; cdr3_aa: CASSLDTDRGPQKLFF; cdr3_nt: TGCGCCAGCAGCTTGGATACTGACAGGGGGCCGCAAAAACTGTTTTTT
j_call: TRBJ1-1; clone_size: .; d_call: .; v_call: TRBV27; cdr3_aa: CASSFEGPNTEAFF; cdr3_nt: TGTGCCAGCAGTTTTGAGGGGCCGAACACTGAAGCTTTCTTT
j_call: TRBJ1-1; clone_size: .; d_call: .; v_call: TRBV28; cdr3_aa: CASSYPPRGDTEAFF; cdr3_nt: TGTGCCAGCAGTTACCCTCCACGGGGCGACACTGAAGCTTTCTTT
j_call: TRBJ1-1; clone_size: .; d_call: .; v_call: TRBV7-9; cdr3_aa: CASTLGGNTEAFF; cdr3_nt: TGTGCCAGCACCTTAGGAGGGAACACTGAAGCTTTCTTT
j_call: TRBJ1-2; clone_size: .; d_call: .; v_call: TRBV19; cdr3_aa: CASSQELHYGYTF; cdr3_nt: TGTGCCAGTAGTCAGGAGCTACACTATGGCTACACCTTC
j_call: TRBJ1-1; clone_size: once; d_call: .; v_call: TRBV27; cdr3_aa: CASRRDIGRGAFF; cdr3_nt: TGTGCCAGCAGAAGGGACATCGGTAGGGGAGCTTTCTTT
j_call: TRBJ1-1; clone_size: .; d_call: .; v_call: TRBV9; cdr3_aa: CASSDTPGGASTEAFF; cdr3_nt: TGTGCCAGCAGCGACACTCCCGGGGGCGCGAGCACTGAAGCTTTCTTT
j_call: TRBJ2-5; clone_size: once; d_call: TRBD1; v_call: TRBV11-2; cdr3_aa: CASSGTDETQYF; cdr3_nt: TGTGCCAGCAGCGGGACAGACGAGACCCAGTACTTC
j_call: TRBJ2-7; clone_size: .; d_call: TRBD1; v_call: TRBV5-4; cdr3_aa: CASSFPSGQGQYEQYF; cdr3_nt: TGTGCCAGCAGCTTTCCCTCGGGGCAGGGACAGTACGAGCAGTACTTC
j_call: TRBJ2-5; clone_size: .; d_call: TRBD1; v_call: TRBV28; cdr3_aa: CASSALTGVQETQYF; cdr3_nt: TGTGCCAGCAGTGCCCTGACAGGGGTGCAAGAGACCCAGTACTTC
j_call: TRBJ2-7; clone_size: .; d_call: .; v_call: TRBV20-1; cdr3_aa: CSAHAYEQYF; cdr3_nt: TGCAGTGCCCATGCATACGAGCAGTACTTC
j_call: TRBJ2-7; clone_size: .; d_call: TRBD2; v_call: TRBV4-3; cdr3_aa: CASSQEAKNLAGVYEQYF; cdr3_nt: TGCGCCAGCAGCCAAGAGGCCAAAAATCTAGCGGGAGTCTACGAGCAGTACTTC
j_call: TRBJ1-2; clone_size: .; d_call: .; v_call: TRBV2; cdr3_aa: CARGGGGLTRRYYGYTF; cdr3_nt: TGTGCCAGAGGAGGGGGGGGCCTTACCCGCCGGTACTATGGCTACACCTTC
j_call: TRBJ1-1; clone_size: .; d_call: .; v_call: TRBV29-1; cdr3_aa: CSVPEWNTEAFF; cdr3_nt: TGCAGCGTTCCTGAATGGAACACTGAAGCTTTCTTT
j_call: TRBJ1-2; clone_size: .; d_call: .; v_call: TRBV9; cdr3_aa: CASGGAYGYTF; cdr3_nt: TGTGCCAGCGGGGGAGCTTATGGCTACACCTTC
j_call: TRBJ2-2; clone_size: .; d_call: .; v_call: TRBV19; cdr3_aa: CASSILAGSAGELFF; cdr3_nt: TGTGCCAGTAGTATCCTCGCAGGGTCAGCCGGGGAGCTGTTTTTT
j_call: TRBJ1-5; clone_size: .; d_call: .; v_call: TRBV6-5; cdr3_aa: CASSRPNQPQHF; cdr3_nt: TGTGCCAGCAGTAGACCCAATCAGCCCCAGCATTTT
j_call: TRBJ2-3; clone_size: .; d_call: TRBD2; v_call: TRBV27; cdr3_aa: CASVSGASGKTDTQYF; cdr3_nt: TGTGCCAGCGTTTCGGGGGCTAGCGGGAAGACAGATACGCAGTATTTT
j_call: TRBJ2-1; clone_size: .; d_call: .; v_call: TRBV7-2; cdr3_aa: CASSLSLAYNEQFF; cdr3_nt: TGTGCCAGCAGCTTGAGCCTAGCCTACAATGAGCAGTTCTTC
j_call: TRBJ2-7; clone_size: .; d_call: .; v_call: TRBV2; cdr3_aa: CASRRDEQYF; cdr3_nt: TGTGCCAGCAGGAGGGACGAGCAGTACTTC
j_call: TRBJ2-3; clone_size: .; d_call: TRBD1; v_call: TRBV19; cdr3_aa: CASRQGYFSPQYF; cdr3_nt: TGTGCCAGTCGACAGGGGTATTTTTCCCCCCAGTATTTT
j_call: TRBJ1-2; clone_size: .; d_call: TRBD1; v_call: TRBV9; cdr3_aa: CASSPGTGNYGYTF; cdr3_nt: TGTGCCAGCAGCCCCGGGACAGGCAACTATGGCTACACCTTC
j_call: TRBJ2-1; clone_size: .; d_call: .; v_call: TRBV5-1; cdr3_aa: CASSTNNEQFF; cdr3_nt: TGCGCCAGCTCGACTAACAATGAGCAGTTCTTC
j_call: TRBJ2-1; clone_size: .; d_call: TRBD1; v_call: TRBV19; cdr3_aa: CASTLKGDSPFSSYNEQFF; cdr3_nt: TGTGCCAGTACCCTCAAAGGGGACAGTCCCTTTAGCTCCTACAATGAGCAGTTCTTC
j_call: TRBJ1-1; clone_size: .; d_call: TRBD1; v_call: TRBV11-1; cdr3_aa: CASSLRQGHMNTEAFF; cdr3_nt: TGTGCCAGCAGCTTAAGACAGGGGCACATGAACACTGAAGCTTTCTTT
j_call: TRBJ1-2; clone_size: .; d_call: TRBD1; v_call: TRBV28; cdr3_aa: CASSFRGGANYGYTF; cdr3_nt: TGTGCCAGCAGTTTCCGAGGGGGCGCGAACTATGGCTACACCTTC